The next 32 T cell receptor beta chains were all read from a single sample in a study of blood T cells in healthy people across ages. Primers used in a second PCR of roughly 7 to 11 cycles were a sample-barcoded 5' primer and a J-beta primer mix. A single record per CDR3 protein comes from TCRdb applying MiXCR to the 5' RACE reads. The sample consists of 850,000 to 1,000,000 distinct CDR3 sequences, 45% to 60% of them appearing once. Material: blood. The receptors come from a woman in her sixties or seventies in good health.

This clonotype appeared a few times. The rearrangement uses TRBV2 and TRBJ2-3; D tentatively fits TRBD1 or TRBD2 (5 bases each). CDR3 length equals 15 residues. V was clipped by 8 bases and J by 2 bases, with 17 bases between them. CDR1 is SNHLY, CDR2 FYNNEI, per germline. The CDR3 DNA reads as TGTGCCAGCCGGGACCACGTGGTTCACACAGATACGCAGTATTTT. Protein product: CASRDHVVHTDTQYF.

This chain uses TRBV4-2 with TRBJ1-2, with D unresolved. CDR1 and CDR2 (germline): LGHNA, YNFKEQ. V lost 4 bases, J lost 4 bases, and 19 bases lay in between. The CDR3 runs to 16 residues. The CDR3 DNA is TGTGCCAGCAGCCCCGATTTAGAGTCCCTGGGCTATGGCTACACCTTC. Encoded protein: CASSPDLESLGYGYTF.

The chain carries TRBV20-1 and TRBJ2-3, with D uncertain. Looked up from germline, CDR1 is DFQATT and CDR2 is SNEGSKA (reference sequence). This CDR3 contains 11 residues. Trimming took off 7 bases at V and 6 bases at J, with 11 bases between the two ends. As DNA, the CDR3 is TGCAGTGGCAGTGTCGTGGATACGCAGTATTTT. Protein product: CSGSVVDTQYF.

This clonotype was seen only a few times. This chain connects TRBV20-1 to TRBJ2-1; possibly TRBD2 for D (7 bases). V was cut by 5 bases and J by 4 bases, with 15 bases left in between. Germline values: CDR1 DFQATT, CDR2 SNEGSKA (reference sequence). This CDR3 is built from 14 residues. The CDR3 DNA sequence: TGCAGTGCTTGTAGGGGGGGCCTTTACAATGAGCAGTTCTTC. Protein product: CSACRGGLYNEQFF.

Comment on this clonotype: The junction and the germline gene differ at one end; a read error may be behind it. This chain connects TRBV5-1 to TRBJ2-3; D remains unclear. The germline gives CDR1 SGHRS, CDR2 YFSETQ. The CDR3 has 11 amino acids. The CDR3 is CTSSLADTQYF. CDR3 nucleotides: TGCACCAGCAGCTTGGCAGATACGCAGTATTTT.

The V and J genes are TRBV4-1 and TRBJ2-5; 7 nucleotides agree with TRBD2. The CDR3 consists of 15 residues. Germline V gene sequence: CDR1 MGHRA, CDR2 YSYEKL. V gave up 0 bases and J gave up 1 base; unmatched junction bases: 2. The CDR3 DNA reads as TGCGCCAGCAGCCAAGAAGCGGGACGCCAAGAGACCCAGTACTTC. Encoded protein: CASSQEAGRQETQYF.

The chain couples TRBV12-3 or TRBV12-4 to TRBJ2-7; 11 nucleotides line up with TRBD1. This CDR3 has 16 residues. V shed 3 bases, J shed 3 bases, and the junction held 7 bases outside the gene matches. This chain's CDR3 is CASSFSGTGGYYEQYF. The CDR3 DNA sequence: TGTGCCAGCAGTTTTTCCGGGACAGGGGGATACTACGAGCAGTACTTC.

This CDR3 is CSATQGLHQPQHF. CDR3 in DNA: TGCAGTGCAACGCAGGGGCTACATCAGCCCCAGCATTTT. The chain employs TRBV20-1 and TRBJ1-5, with D perhaps matching TRBD1 (6 bases). V was trimmed by 6 bases and J by 5 bases, leaving 14 bases between them. This CDR3 is 13 amino acids long. CDR1 and CDR2 (germline): DFQATT, SNEGSKA (reference sequence).

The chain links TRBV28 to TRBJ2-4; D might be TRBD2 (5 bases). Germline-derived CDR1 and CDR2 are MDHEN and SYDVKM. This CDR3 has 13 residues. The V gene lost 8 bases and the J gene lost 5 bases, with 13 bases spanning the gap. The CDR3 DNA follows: TGTGCCAGCGCGACTACAGTGGAAAACATTCAGTACTTC. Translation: CASATTVENIQYF.

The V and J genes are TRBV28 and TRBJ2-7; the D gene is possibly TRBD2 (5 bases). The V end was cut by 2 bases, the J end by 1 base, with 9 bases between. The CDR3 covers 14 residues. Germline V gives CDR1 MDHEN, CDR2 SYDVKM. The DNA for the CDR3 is TGTGCCAGCAGTTTAATCGGGAATTCCTACGAGCAGTACTTC. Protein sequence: CASSLIGNSYEQYF.

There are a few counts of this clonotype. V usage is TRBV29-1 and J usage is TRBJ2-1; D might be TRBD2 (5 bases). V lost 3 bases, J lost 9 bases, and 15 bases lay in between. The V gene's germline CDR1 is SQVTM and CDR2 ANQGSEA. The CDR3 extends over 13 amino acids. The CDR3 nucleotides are TGCAGCGTTGAGCGGCCTAGCCTCAGTGAGCAGTTCTTC. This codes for CSVERPSLSEQFF.

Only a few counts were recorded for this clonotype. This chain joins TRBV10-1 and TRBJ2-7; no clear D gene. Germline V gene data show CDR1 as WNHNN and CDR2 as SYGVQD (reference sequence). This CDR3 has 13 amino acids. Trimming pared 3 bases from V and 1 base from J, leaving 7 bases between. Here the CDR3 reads CASSDPSSYEQYF. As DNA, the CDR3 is TGCGCCAGCAGTGACCCATCTTCCTACGAGCAGTACTTC.

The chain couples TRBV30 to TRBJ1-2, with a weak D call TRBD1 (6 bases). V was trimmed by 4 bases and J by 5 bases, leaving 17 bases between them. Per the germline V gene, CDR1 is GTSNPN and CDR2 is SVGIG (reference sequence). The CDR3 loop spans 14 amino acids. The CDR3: CAWTPGQRRYGYTF. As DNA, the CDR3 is TGTGCCTGGACTCCCGGACAGAGGCGTTATGGCTACACCTTC.

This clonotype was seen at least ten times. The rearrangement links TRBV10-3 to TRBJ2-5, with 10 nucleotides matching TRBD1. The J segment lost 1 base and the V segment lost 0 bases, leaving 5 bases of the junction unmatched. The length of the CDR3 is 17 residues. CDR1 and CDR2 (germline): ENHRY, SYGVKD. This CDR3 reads CAISESRDRGLQETQYF. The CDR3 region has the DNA TGTGCCATCAGTGAGTCTAGGGACAGGGGTCTCCAAGAGACCCAGTACTTC.

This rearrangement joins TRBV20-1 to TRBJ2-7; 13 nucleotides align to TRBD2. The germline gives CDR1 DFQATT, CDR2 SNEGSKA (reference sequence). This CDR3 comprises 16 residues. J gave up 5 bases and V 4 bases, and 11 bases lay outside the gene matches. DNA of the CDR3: TGCAGTGCTAAAGGACTAGCGGGGGCCCGGGGTAACGAGCAGTACTTC. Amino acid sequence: CSAKGLAGARGNEQYF.

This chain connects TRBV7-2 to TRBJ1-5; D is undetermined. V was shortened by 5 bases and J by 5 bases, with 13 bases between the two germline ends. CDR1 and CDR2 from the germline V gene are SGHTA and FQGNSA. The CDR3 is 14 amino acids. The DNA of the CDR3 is TGTGCCAGCAGCCCGCTCAGAGTTGATCAGCCCCAGCATTTT. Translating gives CASSPLRVDQPQHF.

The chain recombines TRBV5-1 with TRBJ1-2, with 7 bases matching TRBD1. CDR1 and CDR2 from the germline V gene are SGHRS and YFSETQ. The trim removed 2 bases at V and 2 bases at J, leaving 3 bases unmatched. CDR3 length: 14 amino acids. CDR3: CASSLGQENYGYTF. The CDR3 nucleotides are TGCGCCAGCAGCTTAGGACAGGAAAACTATGGCTACACCTTC.

CDR3: CASSAGLAQETQYF. The CDR3 DNA follows: TGTGCCAGCAGCGCAGGACTAGCCCAAGAGACCCAGTACTTC. The chain carries TRBV11-2 and TRBJ2-5, with 8 bases fitting TRBD2. The CDR3 covers 14 residues. Germline CDR1 is SGHAT and CDR2 is FQNNGV. J was trimmed by 1 base and V by 5 bases; bases with no gene match: 3.

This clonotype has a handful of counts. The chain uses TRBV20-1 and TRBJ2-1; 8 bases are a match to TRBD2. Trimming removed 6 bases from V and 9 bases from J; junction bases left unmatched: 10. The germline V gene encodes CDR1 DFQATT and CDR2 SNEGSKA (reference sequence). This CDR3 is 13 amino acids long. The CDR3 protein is CSANPLAGGEQFF. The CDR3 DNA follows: TGCAGTGCAAACCCCCTAGCGGGTGGTGAGCAGTTCTTC.

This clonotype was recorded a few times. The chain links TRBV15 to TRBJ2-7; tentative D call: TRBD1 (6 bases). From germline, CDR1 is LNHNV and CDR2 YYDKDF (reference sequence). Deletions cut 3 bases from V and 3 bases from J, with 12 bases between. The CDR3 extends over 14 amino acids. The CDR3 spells CATSRGDRIYEQYF. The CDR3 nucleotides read TGTGCCACCAGCAGGGGTGACAGGATCTACGAGCAGTACTTC.

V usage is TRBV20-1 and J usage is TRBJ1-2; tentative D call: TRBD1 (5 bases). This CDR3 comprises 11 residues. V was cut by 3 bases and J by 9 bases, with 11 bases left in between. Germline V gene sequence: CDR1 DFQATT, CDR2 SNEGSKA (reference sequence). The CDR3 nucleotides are TGCAGTGCTAGCGTCGGGACCCGCTACACCTTC. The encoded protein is CSASVGTRYTF.

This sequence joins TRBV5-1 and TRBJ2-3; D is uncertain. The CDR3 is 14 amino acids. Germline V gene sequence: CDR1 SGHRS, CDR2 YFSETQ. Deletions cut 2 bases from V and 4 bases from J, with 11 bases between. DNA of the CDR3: TGCGCCAGCAGCTTCGATTCAGGCGCAGATACGCAGTATTTT. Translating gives CASSFDSGADTQYF.

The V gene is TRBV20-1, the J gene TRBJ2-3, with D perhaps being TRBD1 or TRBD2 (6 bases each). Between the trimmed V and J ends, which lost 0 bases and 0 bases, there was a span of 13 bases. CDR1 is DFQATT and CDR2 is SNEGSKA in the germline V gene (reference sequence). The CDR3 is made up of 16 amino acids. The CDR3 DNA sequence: TGCAGTGCTAGAGAACCCCGGGGGCTTAGCACAGATACGCAGTATTTT. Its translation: CSAREPRGLSTDTQYF.

CDR3 sequence: CASNRRGSSYNEQFF. CDR3 DNA: TGTGCCAGCAATAGAAGGGGTAGCTCCTACAATGAGCAGTTCTTC. The chain is built from TRBV6-6 and TRBJ2-1; perhaps TRBD1 as D (5 bases). The CDR3 sequence is 15 residues long. Germline CDR1 MNHNY, CDR2 SVGAGI (reference sequence). V lost 7 bases and J 0 bases, leaving 13 bases between the germline ends.

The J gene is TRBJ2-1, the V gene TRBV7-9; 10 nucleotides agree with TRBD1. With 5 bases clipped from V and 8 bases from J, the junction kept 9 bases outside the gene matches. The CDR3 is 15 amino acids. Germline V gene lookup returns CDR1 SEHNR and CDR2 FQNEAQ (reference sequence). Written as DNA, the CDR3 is TGTGCCAGCAGCCCTCGGGACAGGGGTTCCGATGAGCAGTTCTTC. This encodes CASSPRDRGSDEQFF.

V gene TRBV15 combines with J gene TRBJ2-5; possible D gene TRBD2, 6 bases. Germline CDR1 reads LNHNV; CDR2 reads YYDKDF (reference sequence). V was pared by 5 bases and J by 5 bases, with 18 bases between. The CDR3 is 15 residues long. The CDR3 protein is CATSPRLGSGETQYF. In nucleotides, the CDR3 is TGTGCCACCAGCCCAAGACTAGGCTCAGGGGAGACCCAGTACTTC.

The CDR3 DNA reads as TGTGCCAGCAGCTTATCAGGATTCAAAAACATTCAGTACTTC. Translating it yields CASSLSGFKNIQYF. The chain is built from TRBV7-9 and TRBJ2-4; no reliable D call. Germline values: CDR1 SEHNR, CDR2 FQNEAQ (reference sequence). There are 14 residues in the CDR3. V dropped 2 bases and J dropped 3 bases, with 8 bases sitting between them.

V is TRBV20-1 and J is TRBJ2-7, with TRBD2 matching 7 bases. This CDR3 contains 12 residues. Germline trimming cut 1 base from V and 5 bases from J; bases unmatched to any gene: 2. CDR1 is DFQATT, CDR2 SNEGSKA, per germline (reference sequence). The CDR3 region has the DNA TGCAGTGCTAGAGGGGGGGGGGACGAGCAGTACTTC. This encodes CSARGGGDEQYF.

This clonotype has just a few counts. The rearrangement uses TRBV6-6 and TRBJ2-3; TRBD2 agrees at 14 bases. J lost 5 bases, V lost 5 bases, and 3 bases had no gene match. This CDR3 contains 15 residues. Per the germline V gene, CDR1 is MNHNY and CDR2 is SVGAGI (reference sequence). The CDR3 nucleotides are TGTGCCAGCAGTCGACTAGCGGGAGGGGGAGATACGCAGTATTTT. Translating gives CASSRLAGGGDTQYF.

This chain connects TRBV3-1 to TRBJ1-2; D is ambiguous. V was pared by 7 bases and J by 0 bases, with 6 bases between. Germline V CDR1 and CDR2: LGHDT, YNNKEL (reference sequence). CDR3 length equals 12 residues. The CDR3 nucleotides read TGTGCCAGCACCAGCACTAACTATGGCTACACCTTC. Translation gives CASTSTNYGYTF.

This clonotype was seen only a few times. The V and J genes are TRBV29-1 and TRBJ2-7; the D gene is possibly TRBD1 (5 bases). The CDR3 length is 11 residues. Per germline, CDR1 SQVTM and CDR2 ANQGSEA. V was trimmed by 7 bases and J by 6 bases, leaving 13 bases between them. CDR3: CSASTEFEQYF. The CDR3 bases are TGCAGCGCCTCGACAGAGTTCGAGCAGTACTTC.

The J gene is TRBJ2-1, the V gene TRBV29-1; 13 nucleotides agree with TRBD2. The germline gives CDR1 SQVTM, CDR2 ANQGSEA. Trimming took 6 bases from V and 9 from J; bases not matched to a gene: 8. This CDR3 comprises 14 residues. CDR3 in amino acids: CSVETSGRRGEQFF. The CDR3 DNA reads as TGCAGCGTGGAGACTAGCGGGAGGAGGGGTGAGCAGTTCTTC.